Sequencing of this T cell receptor beta chain was carried out in a study of identical twins. General observations from the study: Invariant MAIT and iNKT cells could partly confound zero-insertion analyses.

This clonotype turned up a few times. Its target is unknown. Trimming cost V 4 bases and J 0 bases; bases outside gene matches: 9. The length of the CDR3 is 17 residues. A universal primer site was incorporated via template switching, and the cDNA contained unique molecular identifiers. MiXCR was run by TCRdb on the 5' RACE reads, yielding one entry per CDR3 protein. Of approximately 700,000 distinct CDR3 sequences detected, over 5% appear once; the ten largest clones hold 1.5% to 2%. The sequencing input was naive T cells sorted from blood. The clonotype originates from a man younger than 35 in good health. The chain combines TRBV12-3 or TRBV12-4 with TRBJ1-5; 7 nucleotides align to TRBD1. In nucleotides, the CDR3 is TGTGCCAGCAGTTCCTCACGACAGGGCGGTAGCAATCAGCCCCAGCATTTT. This codes for CASSSSRQGGSNQPQHF.